This T cell receptor (beta chain) was obtained from a study of identical twins. Trimming removed 1 base at V and 4 bases at J, with 10 bases between. The CDR3 is 14 residues long. Per germline, CDR1 MGHRA and CDR2 YSYEKL. This clonotype was found a few times. Its matching antigen is unknown. General study results and limits: One should note that invariant MAIT and iNKT cells could partly confound zero-insertion analyses.

TCRdb ran MiXCR on the 5' RACE reads and lists one entry per CDR3 protein. The sample holds 1.5 million to 2 million distinct CDR3 sequences, about 32% seen once. Sequenced sample: cord blood. V is TRBV4-1 and J is TRBJ2-5; D remains unclear. This TCR was sampled from a newborn girl in good health. In nucleotides, the CDR3 is TGCGCCAGCAGCCAAGTAGAATTTTTAGAGACCCAGTACTTC. Translating gives CASSQVEFLETQYF.